This passage covers 3 T cell receptor beta chains from one sample sequenced in a study of blood T cell repertoires in COVID-19. Using immunoSEQ multiplex PCR, the repertoire was profiled, and TCRdb retains in-frame clones only, with some absent. The sample includes roughly 200,000 clones, 85% of them seen just once. Input material: peripheral blood. These receptors all stem from a person aged 65 to 85 with COVID-19, enrolled during active disease.

The chain couples TRBV7-3 to TRBJ2-1, with 8 bases fitting TRBD2. The V and J ends lost 3 bases and 4 bases, in that order; junction bases with no gene match: 5. Germline values: CDR1 SGHTA, CDR2 FQGTGA. This CDR3 contains 15 residues. Written as DNA, the CDR3 is TGTGCCAGCAGCTTCTTAGCGGGGACATACAATGAGCAGTTCTTC. This sequence encodes CASSFLAGTYNEQFF. The full variable domain, completed using reference TRBV7-3 and TRBJ2-1, is GAGVSQTPSNKVTEKGKYVELRCDPISGHTALYWYRQSLGQGPEFLIYFQGTGAADDSGLPNDRFFAVRPEGSVSTLKIQRTERGDSAVYLCASSFLAGTYNEQFFGPGTRLTVL.

V is TRBV6-5 and J is TRBJ1-1; 10 bases map to TRBD1. V was pared by 2 bases and J by 4 bases, with 7 bases of the junction left unmatched. This CDR3 has 16 amino acids. Germline V CDR1 and CDR2: MNHEY, SVGAGI. Written as DNA, the CDR3 is TGTGCCAGCAGTTACCTGACAGGGGGCGGTTCCACTGAAGCTTTCTTT. It specifies CASSYLTGGGSTEAFF.

The V call is TRBV19, the J call TRBJ2-7; D possibly corresponds to TRBD2 (6 bases). This CDR3 is built from 14 residues. CDR1 and CDR2 (germline): LNHDA, SQIVND (reference sequence). Trimming left V 9 bases short and J 2 bases short, with 17 bases between. CDR3 sequence reads: CASAFGGAAYEQYF. The DNA for the CDR3 is TGTGCCAGCGCCTTCGGCGGGGCCGCCTACGAGCAGTACTTC.